Listed below are T cell receptor beta chains from one sample, sequenced in a study of CD8 T cell repertoires and HIV-1 epitope variants. TCRdb's copy holds only in-frame clones and misses some; the assay was immunoSEQ multiplex PCR. Of 80,000 to 95,000 clones listed, more than 65% are singletons. The sequenced sample consisted of uncultured baseline CD8+ T cells from peripheral blood mononuclear cells (PBMCs). Every receptor here comes from a male donor with HIV. Each CDR3 is given with its conserved first and last residue. A D gene is named only where the DNA matches it firmly. Clone sizes are given selectively: once, few, many, or a class where the clone is expanded.

j_call v_call d_call clone_size cdr3_nt cdr3_aa
TRBJ2-2 TRBV9 TRBD1 once TGTGCCAGCAGCCCAGTCCCGGGACAGGGGACCGCGAACACCGGGGAGCTGTTTTTT CASSPVPGQGTANTGELFF
TRBJ2-7 TRBV7-2 NA few TGTGCCAGCAGCCGTAATGGGGTCCACGAGCAGTACTTC CASSRNGVHEQYF
TRBJ2-1 TRBV28 NA NA TGTGCCAGCGAAAGACAGTACAATGAGCAGTTCTTC CASERQYNEQFF
TRBJ2-1 TRBV30 NA NA TGTGCCTGGACCGAGGACTCGCACTACAATGAGCAGTTCTTC CAWTEDSHYNEQFF
TRBJ2-5 TRBV7-6 TRBD2 NA TGTGCCAGCAGCCTTACTAGCGGGAGCCGGAGGGAGACCCAGTACTTC CASSLTSGSRRETQYF
TRBJ2-1 TRBV5-1 TRBD1 NA TGCGCCAGCAGCACCCGGGACAGGGGGCGCGATGAGCAGTTCTTC CASSTRDRGRDEQFF
TRBJ2-7 TRBV18 NA NA TGTGCCAGCTCACCGGATCCGTACTCGGGACACTACGAGCAGTACTTC CASSPDPYSGHYEQYF
TRBJ1-5 TRBV29-1 NA few TGCAGCGTTGGGGAGGGACTCGGTCAGCCCCAGCATTTT CSVGEGLGQPQHF
TRBJ2-5 TRBV2 NA NA TGTGCCAGCAGTGAAGCGTGGGGCGGGTGGGGAGAGACCCAGTACTTC CASSEAWGGWGETQYF
TRBJ1-2 TRBV7-2 NA NA TGTGCCAGCAGCCGAACCCGTAGCGGGACACAATACCAGTTTTATGGCTACACCTTC CASSRTRSGTQYQFYGYTF
TRBJ1-1 TRBV28 NA NA TGTGCCAGCAGTCCCTCAACGGAGTATAAGAACACTGAAGCTTTCTTT CASSPSTEYKNTEAFF
TRBJ2-7 TRBV15 TRBD2 medium-sized TGTGCCACCAGCAGAGCAACCTTAGCGGGGGACTCCTACGAGCAGTACTTC CATSRATLAGDSYEQYF